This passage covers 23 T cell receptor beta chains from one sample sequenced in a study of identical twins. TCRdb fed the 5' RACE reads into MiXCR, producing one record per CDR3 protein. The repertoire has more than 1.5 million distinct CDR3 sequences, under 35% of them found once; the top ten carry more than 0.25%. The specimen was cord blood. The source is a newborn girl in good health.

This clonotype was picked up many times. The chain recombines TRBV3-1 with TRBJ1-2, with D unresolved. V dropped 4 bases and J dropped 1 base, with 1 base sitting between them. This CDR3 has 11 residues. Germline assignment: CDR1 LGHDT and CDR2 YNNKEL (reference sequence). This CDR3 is CASSRNYGYTF. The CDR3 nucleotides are TGTGCCAGCAGCCGTAACTATGGCTACACCTTC.

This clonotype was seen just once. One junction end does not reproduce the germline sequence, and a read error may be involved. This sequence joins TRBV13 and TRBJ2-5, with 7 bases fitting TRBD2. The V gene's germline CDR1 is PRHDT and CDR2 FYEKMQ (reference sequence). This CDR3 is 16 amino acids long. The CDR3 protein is CARSLRKGLRVETQYF. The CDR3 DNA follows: TGTGCCAGAAGCTTAAGAAAGGGACTACGAGTGGAGACCCAGTACTTC. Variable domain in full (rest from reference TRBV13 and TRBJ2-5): AAGVIQSPRHLIKEKRETATLKCYPIPRHDTVYWYQQGPGQDPQFLISFYEKMQSDKGSIPDRFSAQQFSDYHSELNMSSLELGDSALYFCARSLRKGLRVETQYFGPGTRLLVL.

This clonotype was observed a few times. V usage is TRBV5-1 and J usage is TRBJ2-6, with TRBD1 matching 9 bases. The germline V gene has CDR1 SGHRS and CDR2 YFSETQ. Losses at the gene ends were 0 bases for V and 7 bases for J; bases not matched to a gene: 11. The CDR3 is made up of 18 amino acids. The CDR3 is CASSLAGTGGSGANVLTF. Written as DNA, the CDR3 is TGCGCCAGCAGCTTGGCCGGAACAGGGGGCAGTGGTGCCAACGTCCTGACTTTC. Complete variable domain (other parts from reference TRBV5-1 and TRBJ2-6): KAGVTQTPRYLIKTRGQQVTLSCSPISGHRSVSWYQQTPGQGLQFLFEYFSETQRNKGNFPGRFSGRQFSNSRSEMNVSTLELGDSALYLCASSLAGTGGSGANVLTFGAGSRLTVL.

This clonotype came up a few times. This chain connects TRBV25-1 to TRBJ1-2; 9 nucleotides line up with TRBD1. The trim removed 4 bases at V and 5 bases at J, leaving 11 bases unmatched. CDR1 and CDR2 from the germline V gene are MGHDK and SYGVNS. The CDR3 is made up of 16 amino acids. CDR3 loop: CASSGTGQGLRYGYTF. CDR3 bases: TGTGCCAGCAGTGGGACGGGACAGGGCCTCCGTTATGGCTACACCTTC.

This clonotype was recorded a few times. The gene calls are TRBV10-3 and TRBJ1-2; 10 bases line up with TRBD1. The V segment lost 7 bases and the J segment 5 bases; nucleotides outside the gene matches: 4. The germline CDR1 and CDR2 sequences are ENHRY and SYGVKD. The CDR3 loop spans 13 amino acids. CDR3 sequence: CAIKPGQGYGYTF. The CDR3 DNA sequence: TGTGCCATCAAACCGGGACAGGGGTATGGCTACACCTTC.

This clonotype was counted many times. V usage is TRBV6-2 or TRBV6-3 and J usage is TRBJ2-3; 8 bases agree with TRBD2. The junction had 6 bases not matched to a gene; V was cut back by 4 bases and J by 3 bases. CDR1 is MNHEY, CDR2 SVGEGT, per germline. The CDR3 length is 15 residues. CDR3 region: CASSSWGGRTDTQYF. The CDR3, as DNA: TGTGCCAGCAGTTCCTGGGGCGGGAGGACAGATACGCAGTATTTT.

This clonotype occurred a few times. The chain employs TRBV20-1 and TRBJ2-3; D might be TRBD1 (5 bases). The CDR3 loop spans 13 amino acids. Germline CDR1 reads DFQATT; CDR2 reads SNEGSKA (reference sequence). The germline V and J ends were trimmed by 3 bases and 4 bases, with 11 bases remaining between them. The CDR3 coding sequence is TGCAGTGCTAGTGCCAGCAGGGCAGATACGCAGTATTTT. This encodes CSASASRADTQYF.

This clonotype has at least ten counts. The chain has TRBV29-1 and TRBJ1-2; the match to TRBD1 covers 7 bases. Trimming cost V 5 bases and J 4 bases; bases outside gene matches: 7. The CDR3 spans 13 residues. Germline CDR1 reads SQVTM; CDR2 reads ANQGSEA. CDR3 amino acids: CSVRTGQAYGYTF. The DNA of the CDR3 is TGCAGCGTTAGGACAGGCCAGGCCTATGGCTACACCTTC.

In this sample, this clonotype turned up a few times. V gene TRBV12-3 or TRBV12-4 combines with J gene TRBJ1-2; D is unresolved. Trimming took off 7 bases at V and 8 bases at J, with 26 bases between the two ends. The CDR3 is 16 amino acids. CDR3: CASTQQIHSFFGGYTF. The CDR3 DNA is TGTGCCAGCACTCAACAGATACATTCGTTTTTTGGGGGCTACACCTTC.

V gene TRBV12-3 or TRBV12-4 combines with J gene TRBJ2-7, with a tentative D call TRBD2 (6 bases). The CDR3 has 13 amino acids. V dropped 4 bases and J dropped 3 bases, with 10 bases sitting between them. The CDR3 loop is CASSWRGDYEQYF. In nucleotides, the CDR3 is TGTGCCAGCAGTTGGAGGGGCGACTACGAGCAGTACTTC.

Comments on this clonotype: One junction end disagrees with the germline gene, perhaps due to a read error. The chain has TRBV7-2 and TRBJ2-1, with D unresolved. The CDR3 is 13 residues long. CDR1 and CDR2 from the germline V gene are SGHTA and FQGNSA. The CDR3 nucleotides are TGCGCCAGCGCGAGTAGTAGGGACAATGAGCAGTTCTTC. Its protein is CASASSRDNEQFF.

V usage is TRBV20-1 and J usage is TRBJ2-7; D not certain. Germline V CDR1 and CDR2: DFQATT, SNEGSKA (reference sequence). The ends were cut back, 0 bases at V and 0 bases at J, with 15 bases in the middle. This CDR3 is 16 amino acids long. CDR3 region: CSARDKKERFSYEQYF. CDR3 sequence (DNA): TGCAGTGCTAGAGATAAGAAGGAAAGGTTCTCCTACGAGCAGTACTTC.

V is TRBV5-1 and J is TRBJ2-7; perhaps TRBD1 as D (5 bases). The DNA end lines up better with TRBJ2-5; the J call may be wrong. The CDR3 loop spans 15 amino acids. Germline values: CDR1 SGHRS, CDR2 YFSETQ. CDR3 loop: CASSVPAGNQETQYF. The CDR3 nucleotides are TGCGCCAGCAGCGTCCCCGCAGGGAATCAAGAGACCCAGTACTTC.

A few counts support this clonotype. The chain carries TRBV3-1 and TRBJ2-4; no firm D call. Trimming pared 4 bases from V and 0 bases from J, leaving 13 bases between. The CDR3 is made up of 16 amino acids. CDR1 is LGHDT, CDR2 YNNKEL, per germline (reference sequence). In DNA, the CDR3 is TGTGCCAGCAGCCCCTTACTATCCTTAGCCAAAAACATTCAGTACTTC. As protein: CASSPLLSLAKNIQYF.

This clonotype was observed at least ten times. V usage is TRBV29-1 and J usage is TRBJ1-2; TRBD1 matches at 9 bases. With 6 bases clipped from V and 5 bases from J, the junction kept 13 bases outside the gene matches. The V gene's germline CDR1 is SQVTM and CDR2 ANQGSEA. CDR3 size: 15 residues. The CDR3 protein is CSVPGQGPLGYGYTF. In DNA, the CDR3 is TGCAGCGTACCGGGACAGGGCCCTTTAGGGTATGGCTACACCTTC.

For the CDR3, the DNA is TGTGCCAGCAGTGAAGCGTTGGGGGGGCTGGGTGAGCAGTTCTTC. Its translation: CASSEALGGLGEQFF. V and J are TRBV2 and TRBJ2-1; possibly TRBD2 for D (7 bases). There are 15 residues in the CDR3. Germline V CDR1 and CDR2: SNHLY, FYNNEI. V shed 0 bases and J shed 9 bases, with 15 bases lying between them.

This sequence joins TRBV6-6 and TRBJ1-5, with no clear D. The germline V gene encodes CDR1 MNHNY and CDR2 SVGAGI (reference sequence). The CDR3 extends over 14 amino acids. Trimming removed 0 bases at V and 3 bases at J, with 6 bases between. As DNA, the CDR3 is TGTGCCAGCAGTTACTCCCGGGACAATCAGCCCCAGCATTTT. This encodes CASSYSRDNQPQHF.

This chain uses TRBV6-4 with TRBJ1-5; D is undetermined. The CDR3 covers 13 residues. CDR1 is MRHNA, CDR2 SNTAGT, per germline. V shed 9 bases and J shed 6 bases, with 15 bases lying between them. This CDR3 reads CASLRRVSQPQHF. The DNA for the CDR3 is TGTGCCAGTCTTCGGAGGGTTAGTCAGCCCCAGCATTTT.

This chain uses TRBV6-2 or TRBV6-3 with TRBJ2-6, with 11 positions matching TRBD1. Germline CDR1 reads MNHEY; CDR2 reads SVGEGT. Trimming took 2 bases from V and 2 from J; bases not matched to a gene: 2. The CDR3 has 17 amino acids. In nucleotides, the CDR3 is TGTGCCAGCAGTTACGGGACAGGGGGAACTGGGGCCAACGTCCTGACTTTC. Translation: CASSYGTGGTGANVLTF.

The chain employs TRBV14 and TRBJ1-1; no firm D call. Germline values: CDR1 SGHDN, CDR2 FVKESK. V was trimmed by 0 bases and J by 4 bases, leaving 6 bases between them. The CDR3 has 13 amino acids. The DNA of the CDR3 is TGTGCCAGCAGCCAAGATCCTTTCACTGAAGCTTTCTTT. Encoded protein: CASSQDPFTEAFF.

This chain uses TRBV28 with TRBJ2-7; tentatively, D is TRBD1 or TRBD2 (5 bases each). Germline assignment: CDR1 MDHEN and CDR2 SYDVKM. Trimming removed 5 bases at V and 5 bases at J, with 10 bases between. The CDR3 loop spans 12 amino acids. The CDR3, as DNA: TGTGCCAGCAGTCCCCGGGGACACGAGCAGTACTTC. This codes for CASSPRGHEQYF.

CDR3 nucleotide sequence: TGTGCCAGCAGTTACTCGCGGGACTCCTACGAGCAGTACTTC. This encodes CASSYSRDSYEQYF. This chain links TRBV6-5 with TRBJ2-7; tentative D call: TRBD2 (6 bases). V shed 0 bases and J shed 0 bases, with 6 bases lying between them. The length of the CDR3 is 14 residues. Germline assignment: CDR1 MNHEY and CDR2 SVGAGI.

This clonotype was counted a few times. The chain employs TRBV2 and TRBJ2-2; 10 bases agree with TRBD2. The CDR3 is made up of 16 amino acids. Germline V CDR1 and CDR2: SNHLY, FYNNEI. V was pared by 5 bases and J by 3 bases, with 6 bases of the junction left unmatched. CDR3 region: CASSPSSGRDTGELFF. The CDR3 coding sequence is TGTGCCAGCAGTCCTTCTAGCGGGAGAGACACCGGGGAGCTGTTTTTT.